These 24 T cell receptor beta chains came from one sample sequenced in a study of T cells in Graves' hyperthyroidism and ophthalmopathy. Amplification yielded TCR beta CDR3 regions, with RNA transcripts as the source. TCR CDR3 underwent first-round RT-PCR with the HTBI primer set. TCRdb re-analysed the multiplex PCR reads in MiXCR, keeping a single row per CDR3 protein. The sample lists about 580,000 distinct CDR3 sequences, approximately 15% occurring once. Sequencing was carried out using blood. Receptors originate from a woman aged 25 to 39 with Graves' hyperthyroidism that later progressed to Graves' ophthalmopathy.

The chain recombines TRBV5-1 with TRBJ2-1; the D is unclear. This CDR3 has 15 amino acids. CDR1 is SGHRS and CDR2 is YFSETQ in the germline V gene. V was clipped by 3 bases and J by 7 bases, with 17 bases between them. The CDR3 is CASSSSLDIWNEQFF. CDR3 DNA sequence: TGCGCCAGCAGCTCCTCCCTAGATATCTGGAATGAGCAGTTCTTC.

Notes on this clonotype: Since no conserved phenylalanine or tryptophan closes the CDR3, a read error is the likely cause. The V call is TRBV27, the J call TRBJ2-1, with a tentative D call TRBD2 (6 bases). V lost 7 bases and J lost 0, with 16 bases in between. Germline CDR1 and CDR2: MNHEY and SMNVEV (reference sequence). The CDR3 is 16 amino acids. The CDR3 DNA is TGTGCCAGCATTAGTGGCAGCGGGTTCTCCTACAATGAGCAGTTCCTC. It translates to CASISGSGFSYNEQFL.

The chain carries TRBV7-8 and TRBJ2-3; no firm D call. V lost 1 base and J lost 4, with 9 bases in between. Germline V lookup: CDR1 SGHVS, CDR2 FQNEAQ. This CDR3 is built from 14 residues. The CDR3 region is CASSLGALADTQYF. CDR3 nucleotide sequence: TGTGCCAGCAGCTTAGGGGCTTTGGCAGATACGCAGTATTTT.

The table lists this clonotype with many counts. The chain carries TRBV6-1 and TRBJ2-7, with TRBD1 matching over 10 bases. Losses at the gene ends were 6 bases for V and 3 bases for J; bases not matched to a gene: 8. The CDR3 runs to 15 residues. From germline, CDR1 is MNHNS and CDR2 SASEGT. CDR3 in amino acids: CASRRGTGEYYEQYF. The CDR3 DNA reads as TGTGCCAGCAGGAGGGGGACAGGGGAGTACTACGAGCAGTACTTC.

A few counts support this clonotype. The rearrangement links TRBV4-2 to TRBJ2-1; the D is unclear. The CDR3 has 13 amino acids. V lost 3 bases and J 7 bases, leaving 10 bases between the germline ends. Germline CDR1 reads LGHNA; CDR2 reads YNFKEQ. The CDR3 loop reads CASSQFLENEQFF. The DNA for the CDR3 is TGTGCCAGCAGCCAGTTTCTGGAAAATGAGCAGTTCTTC.

V is TRBV5-5 and J is TRBJ1-1; no reliable D call. The V end was cut by 6 bases, the J end by 3 bases, with 15 bases between. This CDR3 comprises 14 residues. Germline loops: CDR1 SGHKS, CDR2 YYEKEE (reference sequence). The chain's CDR3 is CASTSPLRDTEAFF. DNA for the CDR3: TGTGCCAGCACTAGTCCTCTGAGGGACACTGAAGCTTTCTTT.

This clonotype was counted at least ten times. The rearrangement joins TRBV6-2 or TRBV6-3 to TRBJ2-3; TRBD2 might be the D (6 bases). The CDR3 extends over 16 amino acids. V lost 8 bases to trimming and J lost 0 bases, with 18 bases between them. Germline V gene lookup returns CDR1 MNHEY and CDR2 SVGEGT. The CDR3: CASPPGDYTSTDTQYF. Written as DNA, the CDR3 is TGTGCCAGCCCCCCGGGGGATTACACTAGCACAGATACGCAGTATTTT.

This clonotype has ten or more counts. This chain joins TRBV10-3 and TRBJ2-2, with 7 bases matching TRBD2. The CDR3 spans 15 residues. CDR1 and CDR2 (germline): ENHRY, SYGVKD. The V and J ends lost 10 bases and 0 bases, in that order; junction bases with no gene match: 8. The CDR3 sequence: CATRGDSSNTGELFF. CDR3 DNA sequence: TGTGCCACCCGGGGGGACTCTTCGAACACCGGGGAGCTGTTTTTT.

There are many counts of this clonotype. The chain carries TRBV11-2 and TRBJ2-4; TRBD1 aligns across 8 bases. There are 17 residues in the CDR3. Germline V gives CDR1 SGHAT, CDR2 FQNNGV. The V segment lost 5 bases and the J segment 0 bases; nucleotides outside the gene matches: 9. The CDR3 loop is CASSLRDRILAKNIQYF. The CDR3 bases are TGTGCCAGCAGCCTCCGGGACAGGATTCTAGCCAAAAACATTCAGTACTTC.

For this clonotype: A single base separates this from a much larger clone, so it may be a read error. CDR3 region: CVSSPSTDYGYTF. The CDR3 coding sequence is TGTGTCAGCTCACCCTCGACAGACTATGGCTACACCTTC. The genes are TRBV18 and TRBJ1-2; D is possibly TRBD1 (5 bases). The germline CDR1 and CDR2 sequences are KGHSH and LQKENI. The CDR3 consists of 13 residues.

The table lists this clonotype with many counts. The gene calls are TRBV10-3 and TRBJ2-2; D remains ambiguous. From germline, CDR1 is ENHRY and CDR2 SYGVKD. CDR3 length: 14 amino acids. The V end lost 6 bases, the J end lost 0 bases, and 8 bases lay between the germline ends. CDR3 coding DNA: TGTGCCATCAGGACAACCGCGAACACCGGGGAGCTGTTTTTT. It codes for CAIRTTANTGELFF.

This clonotype was observed many times. The chain carries TRBV7-9 and TRBJ2-1; D is ambiguous. The germline V and J ends were trimmed by 3 bases and 4 bases, with 10 bases remaining between them. There are 14 residues in the CDR3. Per germline, CDR1 SEHNR and CDR2 FQNEAQ (reference sequence). CDR3 sequence reads: CASSFLQEYNEQFF. The CDR3 nucleotides read TGTGCCAGCAGCTTCCTCCAGGAATACAATGAGCAGTTCTTC.

This clonotype was found many times. The chain has TRBV7-9 and TRBJ2-1, with 10 positions matching TRBD2. V lost 5 bases to trimming and J lost 1 base; unmatched junction nucleotides: 14. Germline loops: CDR1 SEHNR, CDR2 FQNEAQ (reference sequence). CDR3 length equals 19 residues. Here the CDR3 reads CASSPSDSAGGSSYNEQFF. The CDR3 bases are TGTGCCAGCAGCCCCTCAGATTCAGCGGGAGGGAGTTCCTACAATGAGCAGTTCTTC.

The chain joins TRBV30 to TRBJ1-3; D remains ambiguous. The CDR3 spans 13 residues. V lost 0 bases, J lost 3 bases, and 6 bases lay in between. Germline CDR1 and CDR2: GTSNPN and SVGIG (reference sequence). CDR3 region: CAWSVIDGNTIYF. Written as DNA, the CDR3 is TGTGCCTGGAGTGTAATCGATGGAAACACCATATATTTT.

In this sample, this clonotype turned up a few times. The J gene is TRBJ2-3, the V gene TRBV12-5; D might be TRBD1 (5 bases). The germline CDR1 and CDR2 sequences are LGHNT and FRNRAP. V lost 0 bases and J lost 3, with 13 bases in between. The CDR3 sequence is 16 residues long. The CDR3 here is CASGLVPAGITDTQYF. CDR3 DNA: TGTGCTAGTGGTTTGGTACCGGCAGGGATTACAGATACGCAGTATTTT.

This clonotype was counted many times. The chain recombines TRBV7-2 with TRBJ2-3; D tentatively reads TRBD1 or TRBD2 (6 bases each). CDR3 length equals 14 residues. Looked up from germline, CDR1 is SGHTA and CDR2 is FQGNSA. The V end was cut by 3 bases, the J end by 2 bases, with 9 bases between. The CDR3, as DNA: TGTGCCAGCAGCTTCGGGGGCAACACAGATACGCAGTATTTT. Translation gives CASSFGGNTDTQYF.

This clonotype was seen at least ten times. The V and J genes are TRBV6-2 or TRBV6-3 and TRBJ2-3; D is ambiguous. In germline, CDR1 is MNHEY, CDR2 SVGEGT. This CDR3 comprises 13 residues. The V gene lost 5 bases and the J gene lost 2 bases, with 8 bases spanning the gap. For the CDR3, the DNA is TGTGCCAGCAGTCTACGACCCACAGATACGCAGTATTTT. As protein: CASSLRPTDTQYF.

The chain is built from TRBV5-1 and TRBJ2-3; D is unresolved. Germline CDR1 and CDR2: SGHRS and YFSETQ. The CDR3 sequence is 19 residues long. Trimming stripped 2 bases from V and 1 base from J, with 23 bases between. The CDR3 is CASSFLSFYEVFGTDTQYF. The CDR3 bases are TGCGCCAGCAGCTTTTTATCCTTTTATGAGGTTTTCGGCACAGATACGCAGTATTTT.

This clonotype was observed a few times. The chain uses TRBV20-1 and TRBJ2-1; unclear D gene. Germline CDR1 and CDR2: DFQATT and SNEGSKA (reference sequence). The CDR3 contains 13 residues. V was pared by 5 bases and J by 5 bases, with 13 bases between. In DNA form, the CDR3 reads TGCAGTGCTTCGACGGTAACCGACAATGAGCAGTTCTTC. This encodes CSASTVTDNEQFF.

The rearrangement links TRBV20-1 to TRBJ2-7, with D perhaps assigned TRBD1 or TRBD2 (5 bases each). CDR1 DFQATT and CDR2 SNEGSKA come from the germline V gene (reference sequence). Deletions cut 3 bases from V and 3 bases from J, with 12 bases between. This CDR3 is built from 13 residues. CDR3 protein: CSASRDVNYEQYF. CDR3 nucleotides: TGCAGTGCTAGCCGGGACGTTAACTACGAGCAGTACTTC.

This chain uses TRBV6-5 with TRBJ2-7, with D possibly TRBD2 on 6 matching bases. CDR1 and CDR2 (germline): MNHEY, SVGAGI. The V end was cut by 0 bases, the J end by 2 bases, with 20 bases between. CDR3 length: 18 residues. The DNA of the CDR3 is TGTGCCAGCAGTTACTCTGGGGGAGGCGGCAGGACCCCCTACGAGCAGTACTTC. Its protein is CASSYSGGGGRTPYEQYF.

In this sample, this clonotype turned up a few times. The rearrangement uses TRBV5-5 and TRBJ2-7; TRBD2 matches at 9 bases. The germline CDR1 and CDR2 sequences are SGHKS and YYEKEE (reference sequence). Trimming cost V 1 base and J 4 bases; bases outside gene matches: 9. There are 16 residues in the CDR3. CDR3 amino acids: CASSLMAGGPYYEQYF. The CDR3 bases are TGTGCCAGCAGCTTGATGGCGGGAGGGCCTTATTACGAGCAGTACTTC.

The J gene is TRBJ1-2, the V gene TRBV14, with D possibly matching TRBD1 (5 bases). This CDR3 comprises 13 residues. From germline, CDR1 is SGHDN and CDR2 FVKESK. Trimming cost V 2 bases and J 8 bases, with 12 bases left between them. Here the CDR3 reads CASSQLRVVGYTF. CDR3 sequence (DNA): TGTGCCAGCAGCCAACTCAGGGTAGTCGGCTACACCTTC.

This clonotype has ten or more counts. The chain combines TRBV19 with TRBJ2-1; TRBD1 matches at 7 bases. The CDR3 totals 15 residues. The junction had 10 bases not matched to a gene; V was cut back by 3 bases and J by 8 bases. CDR1 is LNHDA and CDR2 is SQIVND in the germline V gene (reference sequence). The CDR3 DNA follows: TGTGCCAGTAGTATTACCCAGGGGGAGAATGATGAGCAGTTCTTC. It specifies CASSITQGENDEQFF.